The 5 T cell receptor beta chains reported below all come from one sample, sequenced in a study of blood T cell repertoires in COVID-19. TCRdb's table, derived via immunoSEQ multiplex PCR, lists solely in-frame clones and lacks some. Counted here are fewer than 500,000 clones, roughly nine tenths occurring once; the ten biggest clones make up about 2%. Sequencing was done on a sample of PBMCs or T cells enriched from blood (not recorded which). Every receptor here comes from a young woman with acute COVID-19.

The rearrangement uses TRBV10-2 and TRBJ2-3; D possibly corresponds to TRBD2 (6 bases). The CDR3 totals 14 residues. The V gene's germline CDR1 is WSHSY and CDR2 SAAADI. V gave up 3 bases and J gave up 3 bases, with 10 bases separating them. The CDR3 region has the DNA TGCGCCAGCAGTGAATTGGCGGGGACAGATACGCAGTATTTT. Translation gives CASSELAGTDTQYF.

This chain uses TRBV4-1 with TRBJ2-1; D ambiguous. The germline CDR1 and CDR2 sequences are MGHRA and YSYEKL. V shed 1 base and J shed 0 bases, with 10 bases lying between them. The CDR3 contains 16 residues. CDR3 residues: CASSQVNILSYNEQFF. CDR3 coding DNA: TGCGCCAGCAGCCAAGTAAACATTCTCTCCTACAATGAGCAGTTCTTC.

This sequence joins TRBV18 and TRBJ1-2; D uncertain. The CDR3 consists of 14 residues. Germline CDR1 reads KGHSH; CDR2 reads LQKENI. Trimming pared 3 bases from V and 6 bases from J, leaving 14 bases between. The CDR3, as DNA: TGTGCCAGCTCACCCTCCTTCCTTGGAGATGGCTACACCTTC. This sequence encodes CASSPSFLGDGYTF.

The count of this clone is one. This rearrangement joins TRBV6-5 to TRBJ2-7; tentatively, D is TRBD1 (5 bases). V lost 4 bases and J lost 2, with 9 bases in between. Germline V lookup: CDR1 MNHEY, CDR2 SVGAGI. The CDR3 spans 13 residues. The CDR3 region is CASSLGPTYEQYF. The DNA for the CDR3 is TGTGCCAGCAGTTTGGGGCCAACCTACGAGCAGTACTTC.

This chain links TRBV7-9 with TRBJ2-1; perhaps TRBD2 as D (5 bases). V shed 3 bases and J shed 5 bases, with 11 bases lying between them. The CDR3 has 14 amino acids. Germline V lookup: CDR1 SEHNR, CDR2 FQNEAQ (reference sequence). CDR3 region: CASSFEGRHNEQFF. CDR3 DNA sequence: TGTGCCAGCAGCTTTGAGGGCAGACACAATGAGCAGTTCTTC.